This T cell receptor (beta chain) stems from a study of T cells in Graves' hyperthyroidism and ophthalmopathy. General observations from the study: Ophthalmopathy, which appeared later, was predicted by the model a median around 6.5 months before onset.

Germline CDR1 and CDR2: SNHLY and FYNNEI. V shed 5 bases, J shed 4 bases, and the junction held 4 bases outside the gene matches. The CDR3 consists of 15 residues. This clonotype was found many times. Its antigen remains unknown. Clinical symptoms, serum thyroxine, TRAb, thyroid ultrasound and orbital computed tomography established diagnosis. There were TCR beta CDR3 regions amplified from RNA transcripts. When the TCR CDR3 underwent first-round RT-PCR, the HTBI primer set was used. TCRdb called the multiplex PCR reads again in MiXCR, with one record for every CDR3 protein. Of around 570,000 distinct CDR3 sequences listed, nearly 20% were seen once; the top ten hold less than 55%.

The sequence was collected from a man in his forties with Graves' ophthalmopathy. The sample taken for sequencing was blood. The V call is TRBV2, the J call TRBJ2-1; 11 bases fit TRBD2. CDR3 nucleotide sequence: TGTGCCAGCAGTATTAGCGGGGGGGCATACAATGAGCAGTTCTTC. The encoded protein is CASSISGGAYNEQFF. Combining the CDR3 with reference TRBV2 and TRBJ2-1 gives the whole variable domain EPEVTQTPSHQVTQMGQEVILRCVPISNHLYFYWYRQILGQKVEFLVSFYNNEISEKSEIFDDQFSVERPDGSNFTLKIRSTKLEDSAMYFCASSISGGAYNEQFFGPGTRLTVL.